The clone carrying this T cell receptor (beta chain) turned up a few times. What it recognizes is unknown. This sample stems from a study of T-cell memory formation after mild COVID-19. TCRdb analysed the 5' RACE reads with MiXCR anew, one entry per CDR3 protein. Altogether more than 200,000 distinct CDR3 sequences are present, 16% being singletons, with the ten largest covering approximately 3.4%. Study results and limitations: A subset of responding clones appeared in pre-infection memory, suggesting cross-reactive memory joined. Chiefly within CM and EM were the contracting CD4+ clones; CD8+ ones were within EMRA.

CDR3 size: 11 residues. V was clipped by 5 bases and J by 6 bases, with 5 bases between them. The TCR originated in a man younger than 35 who had mild COVID-19 (a few samples of this study predate the infection). Cell type and time point are not known. V gene TRBV12-3 or TRBV12-4 combines with J gene TRBJ2-1; D not resolved. The sequenced material came from PBMCs or a T cell subset sorted from them (not recorded which). The CDR3 sequence is CASSALNEQFF. For the CDR3, the DNA is TGTGCCAGCAGTGCTCTCAATGAGCAGTTCTTC.